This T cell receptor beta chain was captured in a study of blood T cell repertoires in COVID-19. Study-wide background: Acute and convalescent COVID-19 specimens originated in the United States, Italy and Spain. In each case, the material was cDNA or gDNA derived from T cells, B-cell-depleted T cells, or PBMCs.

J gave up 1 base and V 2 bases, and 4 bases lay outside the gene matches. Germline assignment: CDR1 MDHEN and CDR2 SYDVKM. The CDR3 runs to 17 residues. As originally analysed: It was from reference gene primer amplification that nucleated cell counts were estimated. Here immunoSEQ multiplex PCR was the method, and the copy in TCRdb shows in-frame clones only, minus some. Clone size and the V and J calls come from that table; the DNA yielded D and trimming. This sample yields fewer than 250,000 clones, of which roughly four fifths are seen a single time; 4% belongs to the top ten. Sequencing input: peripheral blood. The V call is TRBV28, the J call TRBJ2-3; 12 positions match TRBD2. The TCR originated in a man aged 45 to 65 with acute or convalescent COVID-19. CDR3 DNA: TGTGCCAGCAGTTTACTAGCGGGGGGGCGCGGCACAGATACGCAGTATTTT. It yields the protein CASSLLAGGRGTDTQYF.